This TCR beta chain comes out of a study of neurological immune-mediated disorders. Trimming cost V 5 bases and J 7 bases, with 18 bases left between them. Germline CDR1 and CDR2: SGHTA and FQGTGA. The CDR3 has 15 amino acids. This clonotype was counted at least ten times. Each CDR3 protein is one row after TCRdb ran MiXCR on the 5' RACE reads. The sample has approximately 50,000 distinct CDR3 sequences; approximately 10% are singletons. This sequence joins TRBV7-3 and TRBJ2-1; weak D call: TRBD2 (6 bases). This TCR derives from a man between 65 and 85 years old with HTLV-1-associated myelopathy (HAM/TSP). The sample consisted of PBMCs. CDR3 sequence (DNA): TGTGCCAGCAGCCAAGGGCCTAGCGCGCAAAATGAGCAGTTCTTC. It is translated as CASSQGPSAQNEQFF.